This T cell receptor beta chain was identified in a study of technical replicates of blood from a handful of donors. This table comes from immunoSEQ multiplex PCR, and its TCRdb copy is limited to in-frame clones, with some not included. The sample has fewer than 100,000 clones, approximately 94% seen once; the top ten hold approximately 0.33%. The CDR3 loop spans 12 amino acids. With V trimmed by 0 bases and J by 16 bases, 7 bases remained unmatched. Germline V gene data show CDR1 as SGHDT and CDR2 as YYEEEE. The chain couples TRBV5-6 to TRBJ2-4; TRBD1 aligns across 7 bases. The sequence derives from a human donor in good health. The sequenced sample was T cells isolated from PBMCs. CDR3 DNA: TGTGCCAGCAGCTTGGGGGACAGTCCACCCTACTTC. The encoded protein is CASSLGDSPPYF.